This T cell receptor (beta chain) was obtained from a study of shared clonotypes between healthy human individuals. Study conclusions and caveats: Limited genetic and exposure-history diversity came from having few donors. It was the non-shared clonotypes that had lower generation probabilities than clonotypes shared by all four donors. A generally larger estimated richness was seen in naive subsets than in memory subsets. Large depth notwithstanding, sorted-subset sequencing proved incomplete by rarefaction.

In regard to this clone: Its antigen remains unidentified.

Naive CD8 cells comprised CD45RO-negative, CCR7-positively selected cells, excluding terminally differentiated effector memory CD45RA+ cells. Libraries were prepared by immunoSEQ multiplex PCR; TCRdb keeps only in-frame clonotypes and omits some of them. The sample yields about 2.2 million clones, 80% to 95% seen once. The sequenced material came from naive CD8+ T cells from PBMCs. The TCR originated in a man aged 18 to 29 in good health. Some clones in this sample may be carry-over from other donors' samples.

The CDR3 region is CASSLDRGTSNEQYF. DNA for the CDR3: TGTGCCAGCAGCTTAGATCGCGGGACTAGTAACGAGCAGTACTTC. The rearrangement links TRBV11-2 to TRBJ2-7; 8 bases align to TRBD2. Trimming cost V 0 bases and J 5 bases; bases outside gene matches: 6. The CDR3 consists of 15 residues. The germline V gene encodes CDR1 SGHAT and CDR2 FQNNGV.